These 17 T cell receptor beta chains came from one sample sequenced in a study of T cell responses to AZD1222 COVID-19 vaccine. Only in-frame clones appear in the TCRdb table, and some are missing; sequencing was by immunoSEQ multiplex PCR. The sample yields around 100,000 clones, around nine tenths seen once. Sequenced here: peripheral blood, sampled on day 0 of AZD1222 vaccination. Receptors were obtained from an adult in good health.

This clone came up a few times. The rearrangement joins TRBV7-9 to TRBJ2-2; D is uncertain. There are 14 residues in the CDR3. The V end lost 1 base, the J end lost 7 bases, and 10 bases lay between the germline ends. Per the germline V gene, CDR1 is SEHNR and CDR2 is FQNEAQ (reference sequence). The CDR3 spells CASSLGARHGELFF. Here the CDR3 DNA reads TGTGCCAGCAGCTTAGGAGCGCGTCACGGGGAGCTGTTTTTT.

This clone came up a few times. The chain links TRBV7-2 to TRBJ1-3; no clear D. Trimming cost V 5 bases and J 4 bases, with 12 bases left between them. The germline CDR1 and CDR2 sequences are SGHTA and FQGNSA. The CDR3 totals 14 residues. The CDR3 loop is CASSPLTPGNTIYF. The CDR3 DNA sequence: TGTGCCAGCAGCCCGCTTACACCCGGAAACACCATATATTTT.

The chain has TRBV27 and TRBJ1-3; 8 bases are shared with TRBD1. CDR3 length: 14 amino acids. After removal of 5 bases from V and 9 bases from J, the junction contained 9 bases not matched to a gene. Germline CDR1 is MNHEY and CDR2 is SMNVEV (reference sequence). For the CDR3, the DNA is TGTGCCAGCAGTCTTCAGGGGGCCGGTGGCACCATATATTTT. Its translation is CASSLQGAGGTIYF.

This clone was recorded a few times. The chain employs TRBV10-1 and TRBJ1-4; TRBD1 is a possible D gene (6 bases). V was trimmed by 8 bases and J by 3 bases, leaving 13 bases between them. The CDR3 sequence is 14 residues long. In germline, CDR1 is WNHNN, CDR2 SYGVQD (reference sequence). CDR3 nucleotides: TGCGCCAGCGGCGAGGCAGGGGCTAATGAAAAACTGTTTTTT. Translated, it gives CASGEAGANEKLFF.

The genes are TRBV7-9 and TRBJ1-2; D is ambiguous. Looked up from germline, CDR1 is SEHNR and CDR2 is FQNEAQ (reference sequence). Trimming cost V 2 bases and J 12 bases, with 13 bases left between them. The CDR3 has 12 amino acids. In DNA form, the CDR3 reads TGTGCCAGCAGCTTATCGTACGGGGTACACACCTTC. This translates into CASSLSYGVHTF. The entire variable domain, with the rest obtained from reference TRBV7-9 and TRBJ1-2, is as follows: DTGVSQNPRHKITKRGQNVTFRCDPISEHNRLYWYRQTLGQGPEFLTYFQNEAQLEKSRLLSDRFSAERPKGSFSTLEIQRTEQGDSAMYLCASSLSYGVHTFGSGTRLTVV.

This rearrangement joins TRBV24-1 to TRBJ2-5; D unresolved. This CDR3 is built from 16 residues. CDR1 and CDR2 (germline): KGHDR, SFDVKD. V was pared by 3 bases and J by 4 bases, with 17 bases between. The DNA of the CDR3 is TGTGCCACCAGTGATATTTCATCGACGGGTGGAGAGACCCAGTACTTC. It yields the protein CATSDISSTGGETQYF.

This clone was seen only once. The chain combines TRBV7-2 with TRBJ2-5; TRBD2 might be the D (6 bases). This CDR3 is built from 15 residues. The V end was cut by 1 base, the J end by 5 bases, with 14 bases between. The germline V gene has CDR1 SGHTA and CDR2 FQGNSA. CDR3 sequence: CASSLDWVLAETQYF. The CDR3 DNA sequence: TGTGCCAGCAGCTTAGATTGGGTACTAGCCGAGACCCAGTACTTC.

This sequence joins TRBV20-1 and TRBJ1-4; no reliable D call. Germline CDR1 reads DFQATT; CDR2 reads SNEGSKA (reference sequence). The V end was cut by 3 bases, the J end by 4 bases, with 9 bases between. The CDR3 has 13 amino acids. The chain's CDR3 is CSASTPYNEKLFF. The CDR3 nucleotides read TGCAGTGCTAGTACACCATATAATGAAAAACTGTTTTTT.

This rearrangement joins TRBV20-1 to TRBJ1-1; D is unclear. The CDR3 contains 11 residues. Germline CDR1 DFQATT, CDR2 SNEGSKA (reference sequence). Between the trimmed V and J ends, which lost 5 bases and 8 bases, there was a span of 12 bases. The CDR3 is CSAGPGPEAFF. In nucleotides, the CDR3 is TGCAGTGCTGGGCCGGGCCCCGAAGCTTTCTTT.

The chain recombines TRBV3-1 (or the pseudogene TRBV3-2) with TRBJ1-1, with TRBD1 identical over 7 bases. Germline assignment: CDR1 LGHDT and CDR2 YNNKEL (reference sequence). V shed 3 bases, J shed 0 bases, and the junction held 10 bases outside the gene matches. The CDR3 is made up of 17 amino acids. The CDR3 reads CASSHRPRGRMNTEAFF. CDR3 nucleotide sequence: TGTGCCAGCAGCCACCGGCCCAGGGGGAGGATGAACACTGAAGCTTTCTTT.

The rearrangement uses TRBV11-3 and TRBJ2-1; D not resolved. Germline V gives CDR1 SGHNT, CDR2 YENEEA. Trimming stripped 0 bases from V and 15 bases from J, with 12 bases between. The length of the CDR3 is 12 residues. CDR3 DNA: TGTGCCAGCAGCTTAGAAACCTCGCATACGTTCTTC. Translating gives CASSLETSHTFF. The whole variable domain, remainder taken from reference TRBV11-3 and TRBJ2-1, is EAGVVQSPRYKIIEKKQPVAFWCNPISGHNTLYWYLQNLGQGPELLIRYENEEAVDDSQLPKDRFSAERLKGVDSTLKIQPAELGDSAVYLCASSLETSHTFFGPGTRLTVL.

This chain connects TRBV3-1 (or the pseudogene TRBV3-2) to TRBJ2-5, with D uncertain. V dropped 0 bases and J dropped 5 bases, with 4 bases sitting between them. The CDR3 extends over 12 amino acids. Germline V CDR1 and CDR2: LGHDT, YNNKEL (reference sequence). CDR3 residues: CASSQDRETQYF. The CDR3 DNA reads TGTGCCAGCAGCCAAGATCGGGAGACCCAGTACTTC.

In this sample, this clone turned up a few times. The chain couples TRBV7-2 to TRBJ2-5; 9 bases match TRBD2. The germline gives CDR1 SGHTA, CDR2 FQGNSA. CDR3 length: 19 residues. V lost 2 bases to trimming and J lost 0 bases; unmatched junction nucleotides: 13. The CDR3 spells CASSLLLSLAGLYQETQYF. In DNA, the CDR3 is TGTGCCAGCAGCTTACTTCTTAGTCTAGCGGGGCTGTACCAAGAGACCCAGTACTTC. The full variable domain, in which reference TRBV7-2 and TRBJ2-5 provide the parts outside the CDR3, is GAGVSQSPSNKVTEKGKDVELRCDPISGHTALYWYRQSLGQGLEFLIYFQGNSAPDKSGLPSDRFSAERTGGSVSTLTIQRTQQEDSAVYLCASSLLLSLAGLYQETQYFGPGTRLLVL.

V usage is TRBV11-2 and J usage is TRBJ1-4; D gene ambiguous. The germline CDR1 and CDR2 sequences are SGHAT and FQNNGV. The CDR3 is 14 residues long. V lost 1 base to trimming and J lost 9 bases, with 12 bases between them. CDR3 in amino acids: CASSLGGEIQKLFF. The CDR3 nucleotides read TGTGCCAGCAGCTTAGGTGGGGAGATCCAAAAACTGTTTTTT.

The chain is built from TRBV12-3 or TRBV12-4 and TRBJ2-2, with D maybe TRBD2 (5 bases). The CDR3 consists of 13 residues. With 3 bases removed from V and 7 bases from J, the gap between germline ends came to 9 bases. CDR3 DNA sequence: TGTGCCAGCAGTTTCGGGGTAATCGGGGAGCTGTTTTTT. Translation: CASSFGVIGELFF.

CDR3 nucleotides: TGTGCCAGCAGTTACTCCGGAAACACCATATATTTT. Protein sequence: CASSYSGNTIYF. The V and J genes are TRBV6-5 and TRBJ1-3, with D unresolved. The length of the CDR3 is 12 residues. V was shortened by 0 bases and J by 4 bases, with 1 base between the two germline ends. Per germline, CDR1 MNHEY and CDR2 SVGAGI.

The chain carries TRBV6-2 or TRBV6-3 and TRBJ2-7, with 11 bases aligning to TRBD1. The CDR3 contains 16 residues. J gave up 1 base and V 6 bases, and 8 bases lay outside the gene matches. Germline V gene sequence: CDR1 MNHEY, CDR2 SVGEGT. The CDR3 protein is CASSPSGTGGSYEQYV. The CDR3, as DNA: TGTGCCAGCAGCCCAAGTGGGACAGGGGGATCCTACGAGCAGTACGTC.